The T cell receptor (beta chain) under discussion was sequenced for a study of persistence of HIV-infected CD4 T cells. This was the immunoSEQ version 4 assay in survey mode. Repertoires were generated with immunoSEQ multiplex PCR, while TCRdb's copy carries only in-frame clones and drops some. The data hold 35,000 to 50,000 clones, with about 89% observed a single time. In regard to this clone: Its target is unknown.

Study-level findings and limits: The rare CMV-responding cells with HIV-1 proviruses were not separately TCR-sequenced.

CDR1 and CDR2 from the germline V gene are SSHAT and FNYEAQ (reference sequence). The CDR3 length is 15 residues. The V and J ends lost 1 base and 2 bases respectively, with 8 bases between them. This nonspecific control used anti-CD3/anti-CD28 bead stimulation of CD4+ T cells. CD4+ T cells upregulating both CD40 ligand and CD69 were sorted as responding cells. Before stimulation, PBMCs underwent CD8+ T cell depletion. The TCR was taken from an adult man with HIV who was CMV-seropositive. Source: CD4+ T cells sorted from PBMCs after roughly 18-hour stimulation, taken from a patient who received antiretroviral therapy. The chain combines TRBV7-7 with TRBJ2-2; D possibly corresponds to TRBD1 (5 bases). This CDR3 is CASSLEGPNTGELFF. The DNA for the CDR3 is TGTGCCAGCAGCTTAGAGGGGCCCAACACCGGGGAGCTGTTTTTT.